These 10 T cell receptor beta chains came from one sample sequenced in a study of control samples from healthy donors and cancer patients. TCRdb keeps only in-frame clones here, not all; method: immunoSEQ multiplex PCR. The sample yields about 52,000 clones, 85% to 95% seen once. Sequenced sample: blood. These receptors originate from a man younger than 40 in good health.

The rearrangement links TRBV23-1 to TRBJ2-7, with D hard to call. TRBV23-1 falls under the ORF class, with uncertain function. Deletions cut 0 bases from V and 2 bases from J, with 20 bases between. The CDR3 consists of 18 residues. CDR3 coding DNA: TGCGCCAGCAGTCAATCTGCCTCTATCTCGGACGGTACCTACGAGCAGTACTTC. Translating gives CASSQSASISDGTYEQYF.

The V and J genes are TRBV28 and TRBJ2-7, with 10 bases identical to TRBD2. The CDR3 is 15 residues long. Trimming at V came to 7 bases and at J to 4 bases, leaving 10 bases not matched to a gene. CDR1 MDHEN and CDR2 SYDVKM come from the germline V gene. The CDR3 reads CASTPGGLANYEQYF. In DNA, the CDR3 is TGTGCCAGCACCCCCGGGGGACTAGCGAATTACGAGCAGTACTTC.

CDR3 region: CASSFWDGSNTGELFF. CDR3 DNA: TGTGCCAGCAGCTTTTGGGACGGCTCGAACACCGGGGAGCTGTTTTTT. This sequence joins TRBV7-2 and TRBJ2-2; D could derive from TRBD1 or TRBD2 (5 bases each). V was clipped by 3 bases and J by 0 bases, with 11 bases between them. The CDR3 runs to 16 residues. CDR1 SGHTA and CDR2 FQGNSA come from the germline V gene. Full variable domain (missing parts from reference TRBV7-2 and TRBJ2-2): GAGVSQSPSNKVTEKGKDVELRCDPISGHTALYWYRQSLGQGLEFLIYFQGNSAPDKSGLPSDRFSAERTGGSVSTLTIQRTQQEDSAVYLCASSFWDGSNTGELFFGEGSRLTVL.

V gene TRBV19 combines with J gene TRBJ2-7, with D possibly matching TRBD2 (5 bases). Germline V CDR1 and CDR2: LNHDA, SQIVND (reference sequence). The CDR3 consists of 14 residues. V lost 1 base and J 1 base, leaving 8 bases between the germline ends. The CDR3 region is CASSIGRTSYEQYF. For the CDR3, the DNA is TGTGCCAGTAGTATAGGACGGACTTCCTACGAGCAGTACTTC.

The chain couples TRBV19 to TRBJ2-2; D is uncertain. V gave up 6 bases and J gave up 2 bases, with 10 bases separating them. Germline lookup yields CDR1 LNHDA and CDR2 SQIVND (reference sequence). The CDR3 extends over 14 amino acids. The CDR3 nucleotides are TGTGCCAGTAGCCTCGGAGCCAACACCGGGGAGCTGTTTTTT. It is translated as CASSLGANTGELFF.

The genes are TRBV3-1 (or the pseudogene TRBV3-2) and TRBJ1-2; unclear D gene. The germline V gene has CDR1 LGHDT and CDR2 YNNKEL (reference sequence). V was pared by 3 bases and J by 8 bases, with 7 bases between. The CDR3 has 11 amino acids. The CDR3 DNA is TGTGCCAGCAGCCAGGACGACGGCTACACCTTC. Protein: CASSQDDGYTF.

V and J are TRBV29-1 and TRBJ2-3; 9 positions match TRBD1. Germline V gene lookup returns CDR1 SQVTM and CDR2 ANQGSEA. The V gene end was trimmed by 1 base and the J gene end by 2 bases; junction bases not matched to a gene: 4. The CDR3 is 15 amino acids. Here the CDR3 reads CSVEGGQGDTDTQYF. CDR3 in DNA: TGCAGCGTTGAAGGGGGACAGGGTGACACAGATACGCAGTATTTT.

The genes are TRBV3-1 (or the pseudogene TRBV3-2) and TRBJ1-6; TRBD1 matches at 8 bases. The J segment lost 10 bases and the V segment lost 3 bases, leaving 5 bases of the junction unmatched. This CDR3 contains 14 residues. Per germline, CDR1 LGHDT and CDR2 YNNKEL (reference sequence). The CDR3 is CASSQAGGSSPLHF. In DNA form, the CDR3 reads TGTGCCAGCAGCCAGGCAGGGGGCAGCTCACCCCTCCACTTT.

In this sample, this clone turned up once. The chain carries TRBV9 and TRBJ2-7; the match to TRBD2 covers 9 bases. The CDR3 covers 16 residues. The trim removed 3 bases at V and 2 bases at J, leaving 9 bases unmatched. CDR1 is SGDLS and CDR2 is YYNGEE in the germline V gene. CDR3: CASSGAFSGGTYEQYF. The CDR3 DNA sequence: TGTGCCAGCAGCGGAGCCTTTAGCGGGGGTACCTACGAGCAGTACTTC.

The chain employs TRBV2 and TRBJ2-7; TRBD1 might be the D (5 bases). Trimming removed 5 bases from V and 4 bases from J, with 9 bases in between. The CDR3 is made up of 12 amino acids. Germline values: CDR1 SNHLY, CDR2 FYNNEI. In DNA, the CDR3 is TGTGCCAGCAGTAGGGGTCGGTACGAGCAGTACTTC. It encodes CASSRGRYEQYF.